The 32 T cell receptor beta chains given below trace back to one sample, sequenced in a study of regulatory T cells in long-lasting Graves disease. Library construction for TCR beta used iRepertoire HTBI primers and Arm-PCR of CDR3 regions. TCRdb ran MiXCR on the multiplex PCR reads and lists one entry per CDR3 protein. This table has roughly 500,000 distinct CDR3 sequences, around 15% appearing once. Time point indicated: newly diagnosed GD, antithyroid drugs for less than 3 months. Extracted RNA from PBMCs served as the source of the TCR library. Another study also made use of these data, one on T cells in Graves' hyperthyroidism and ophthalmopathy.

Material: peripheral blood mononuclear cells (PBMCs), obtained at new diagnosis, from a patient treated with antithyroid drugs. These TCRs come from a woman in her forties or fifties with Graves disease.

This clonotype was seen a handful of times. The chain is built from TRBV4-1 and TRBJ1-5; D is undetermined. CDR3 length: 15 residues. V lost 0 bases and J lost 6, with 12 bases in between. In germline, CDR1 is MGHRA, CDR2 YSYEKL. CDR3 DNA sequence: TGCGCCAGCAGCCAAGATACGGGGTCTACTCAGCCCCAGCATTTT. It codes for CASSQDTGSTQPQHF.

This clonotype occurred many times. The V call is TRBV2, the J call TRBJ1-5; perhaps TRBD1 as D (6 bases). Germline CDR1 reads SNHLY; CDR2 reads FYNNEI. V gave up 6 bases and J gave up 2 bases, with 20 bases separating them. The CDR3 loop spans 17 amino acids. CDR3 DNA: TGTGCCAGCAGACCCGGGACAAGGGATGGGGGCAATCAGCCCCAGCATTTT. Amino acids: CASRPGTRDGGNQPQHF.

The V call is TRBV14, the J call TRBJ2-4, with D tentatively TRBD1 (6 bases). The V and J ends lost 1 base and 7 bases respectively, with 23 bases between them. From germline, CDR1 is SGHDN and CDR2 FVKESK. This CDR3 comprises 18 residues. The CDR3 DNA reads as TGTGCCAGCAGCCAAGTGCCCCCTTTCAGGGGCGAGGCGAACATTCAGTACTTC. Its translation is CASSQVPPFRGEANIQYF.

With regard to this clonotype: This may arise from a read error, as a much more abundant clone is one base away. V usage is TRBV11-2 and J usage is TRBJ2-5; 8 nucleotides agree with TRBD2. The CDR3 sequence is 16 residues long. Germline V gives CDR1 SGHAT, CDR2 FQNNGV. The CDR3 spells CASSLELAETQETHYF. The CDR3 DNA sequence: TGTGCCAGCAGCTTAGAACTAGCGGAAACGCAAGAGACCCACTACTTC.

At least ten counts were recorded for this clonotype. The chain uses TRBV30 and TRBJ1-5; D gene ambiguous. Germline CDR1 GTSNPN, CDR2 SVGIG (reference sequence). CDR3 length: 13 amino acids. Trimming removed 4 bases from V and 3 bases from J, with 10 bases in between. CDR3 in amino acids: CAWNPGFNQPQHF. Written as DNA, the CDR3 is TGTGCCTGGAATCCGGGATTCAATCAGCCCCAGCATTTT.

About this clonotype itself: This is likely an artifact of a read error, given a far larger clone one base away. The chain employs TRBV2 and TRBJ2-5; D uncertain. With the DNA end fitting TRBJ2-1 better, the J assignment may be wrong. Germline CDR1 and CDR2: SNHLY and FYNNEI. The CDR3 extends over 13 amino acids. CDR3 sequence: CANSPLVGNEQFF. The DNA for the CDR3 is TGTGCCAACTCCCCTCTAGTCGGCAATGAGCAGTTCTTC.

The V call is TRBV2, the J call TRBJ2-6; no clear D gene. The CDR3 extends over 11 amino acids. Germline V CDR1 and CDR2: SNHLY, FYNNEI. V was trimmed by 10 bases and J by 4 bases, leaving 5 bases between them. The CDR3 region has the DNA TGTGCCACGATGGGGGCCAACGTCCTGACTTTC. Its protein product is CATMGANVLTF.

This clonotype was detected a few times. The chain joins TRBV5-1 to TRBJ1-4, with 7 bases lining up with TRBD1. Germline CDR1 SGHRS, CDR2 YFSETQ. After removal of 2 bases from V and 4 bases from J, the junction contained 5 bases not matched to a gene. CDR3 length: 15 amino acids. CDR3 sequence reads: CASSFGGQINEKLFF. CDR3 nucleotides: TGCGCCAGCAGCTTTGGGGGACAGATTAATGAAAAACTGTTTTTT.

The chain uses TRBV20-1 and TRBJ1-3, with a tentative D call TRBD1 (6 bases). Looked up from germline, CDR1 is DFQATT and CDR2 is SNEGSKA (reference sequence). V lost 6 bases, J lost 2 bases, and 20 bases lay in between. The CDR3 length is 16 residues. The CDR3 reads CSASPFQGNTGNTIYF. CDR3 in DNA: TGCAGTGCGTCCCCGTTTCAGGGGAATACTGGAAACACCATATATTTT.

A few counts support this clonotype. V gene TRBV10-3 combines with J gene TRBJ1-2; D gene uncertain. V shed 0 bases and J shed 6 bases, with 8 bases lying between them. This CDR3 is built from 13 residues. CDR1 ENHRY and CDR2 SYGVKD come from the germline V gene. The CDR3 here is CAISESKGDGYTF. The CDR3, as DNA: TGTGCCATCAGTGAGTCCAAAGGTGATGGCTACACCTTC.

At least ten counts were recorded for this clonotype. The genes are TRBV24-1 and TRBJ2-3; 7 bases fit TRBD1. Unmatched junction bases numbered 20, after V lost 3 bases and J lost 0 bases. From germline, CDR1 is KGHDR and CDR2 SFDVKD. CDR3 size: 21 residues. For the CDR3, the DNA is TGTGCCACCAGTGATACGGGGACAGACCCCTGGAGCGCAAGAAGCACAGATACGCAGTATTTT. It specifies CATSDTGTDPWSARSTDTQYF.

This clonotype was seen at least ten times. V is TRBV11-2 and J is TRBJ1-2; D might be TRBD1 (5 bases). The CDR3 extends over 16 amino acids. Germline V CDR1 and CDR2: SGHAT, FQNNGV. Trimming pared 2 bases from V and 5 bases from J, leaving 18 bases between. DNA for the CDR3: TGTGCCAGCAGCTTAAGGAAATGGACACGAGAGTATGGCTACACCTTC. The encoded protein is CASSLRKWTREYGYTF.

This clonotype has ten or more counts. The chain links TRBV29-1 to TRBJ2-2; tentative D call: TRBD1 (6 bases). Per germline, CDR1 SQVTM and CDR2 ANQGSEA. The CDR3 length is 14 residues. Trimming shortened V by 5 bases and J by 0 bases, and 10 bases separated the two germline ends. The CDR3: CSVFRTANTGELFF. CDR3 DNA sequence: TGCAGCGTTTTCAGGACAGCGAACACCGGGGAGCTGTTTTTT.

This clonotype occurred many times. This rearrangement joins TRBV28 to TRBJ2-1, with 13 nucleotides matching TRBD2. CDR1 is MDHEN, CDR2 SYDVKM, per germline. The junction had 7 bases not matched to a gene; V was cut back by 5 bases and J by 3 bases. The CDR3 totals 17 residues. This CDR3 reads CASSGLAGAPIYNEQFF. The CDR3 nucleotides are TGTGCCAGCAGTGGACTAGCGGGAGCACCGATCTACAATGAGCAGTTCTTC.

The genes are TRBV6-5 and TRBJ2-3; 11 bases match TRBD2. The germline CDR1 and CDR2 sequences are MNHEY and SVGAGI. This CDR3 is 17 amino acids long. After removal of 0 bases from V and 3 bases from J, the junction contained 5 bases not matched to a gene. The CDR3 DNA reads as TGTGCCAGCAGTTACTCGAAGGTAGCGGGAGGGACAGATACGCAGTATTTT. It specifies CASSYSKVAGGTDTQYF.

This clonotype was observed a few times. This sequence joins TRBV11-2 and TRBJ1-6; D perhaps matches TRBD1 (5 bases). Trimming left V 3 bases short and J 9 bases short, with 9 bases between. The CDR3 totals 13 residues. Germline V CDR1 and CDR2: SGHAT, FQNNGV. CDR3 DNA sequence: TGTGCCAGCAGCTTCGGGGGGTTTTCACCCCTCCACTTT. Its protein product is CASSFGGFSPLHF.

In this sample, this clonotype turned up many times. The chain is built from TRBV28 and TRBJ2-1; D perhaps matches TRBD1 (6 bases). Germline loops: CDR1 MDHEN, CDR2 SYDVKM. This CDR3 has 14 amino acids. V lost 5 bases to trimming and J lost 7 bases, with 15 bases between them. In DNA, the CDR3 is TGTGCCAGCAGTCCCCCGGACAGTTTTAATGAGCAGTTCTTC. Its protein is CASSPPDSFNEQFF.

This clonotype showed up just a few times. The V gene is TRBV4-1, the J gene TRBJ2-7; D is perhaps TRBD1 (5 bases). The V end was cut by 3 bases, the J end by 0 bases, with 18 bases between. This CDR3 region has 17 residues. CDR1 is MGHRA, CDR2 YSYEKL, per germline. CDR3 protein: CASSQTPVGQSSYEQYF. The CDR3, as DNA: TGCGCCAGCAGCCAGACTCCCGTAGGACAAAGCTCCTACGAGCAGTACTTC.

Comment on this clonotype: The junction shows a germline mismatch at one end, possibly a read error. The CDR3 region has the DNA TGTGCCACCTCGAGGGGGCGGGAACTCTCAGGCACCGGGGAGCTGGTTTTT. This encodes CATSRGRELSGTGELVF. The chain links TRBV7-9 to TRBJ2-2, with TRBD1 as a possible D gene (7 bases). CDR1 and CDR2 (germline): SEHNR, FQNEAQ (reference sequence). The CDR3 is made up of 17 amino acids.

In this sample, this clonotype turned up once. A read error may explain this, as a much larger clone is one base away. As the CDR3 is not closed by the conserved phenylalanine or tryptophan, this likely results from a read error. This chain uses TRBV3-1 with TRBJ2-1; TRBD2 is a possible D gene (6 bases). The CDR3 runs 13 residues. Between the trimmed V and J ends, which lost 6 bases and 4 bases, there was a span of 10 bases. Germline values: CDR1 LGHDT, CDR2 YNNKEL (reference sequence). CDR3 loop: CASRRLGYNEQFI. The DNA of the CDR3 is TGTGCCAGCAGACGACTAGGTTACAATGAGCAGTTCATC.

This clonotype has ten or more counts. The CDR3 DNA reads TGTGCCAGCAGCCGGGACAGGGAAACAGATACGCAGTATTTT. Translation gives CASSRDRETDTQYF. The rearrangement uses TRBV7-9 and TRBJ2-3, with 9 bases aligning to TRBD1. The CDR3 totals 14 residues. The V segment lost 5 bases and the J segment 3 bases; nucleotides outside the gene matches: 3. Germline V gene data show CDR1 as SEHNR and CDR2 as FQNEAQ (reference sequence).

This clonotype was recorded at least ten times. The chain combines TRBV6-5 with TRBJ2-5, with D unresolved. V lost 2 bases and J 5 bases, leaving 15 bases between the germline ends. The CDR3 covers 15 residues. Per germline, CDR1 MNHEY and CDR2 SVGAGI. CDR3 region: CASSYPGLPGETQYF. The CDR3 nucleotides read TGTGCCAGCAGTTACCCCGGGCTCCCCGGGGAGACCCAGTACTTC.

This clonotype was detected a few times. The chain joins TRBV14 to TRBJ2-2; D remains ambiguous. This CDR3 contains 13 residues. Germline values: CDR1 SGHDN, CDR2 FVKESK. With 4 bases removed from V and 7 bases from J, the gap between germline ends came to 10 bases. As DNA, the CDR3 is TGTGCCAGCAGCCCAAGGACCAACGGGGAGCTGTTTTTT. Translated: CASSPRTNGELFF.

This clonotype came up many times. CDR3 sequence: CASSRDHPGGTGELFF. The CDR3 bases are TGTGCCAGCAGTAGGGACCACCCAGGTGGCACCGGGGAGCTGTTTTTT. The chain is built from TRBV28 and TRBJ2-2; D tentatively reads TRBD1 or TRBD2 (5 bases each). Germline loops: CDR1 MDHEN, CDR2 SYDVKM. This CDR3 has 16 residues. Trimming took 5 bases from V and 4 from J, leaving 17 bases between them.

This clonotype has a count of ten or more. The chain recombines TRBV3-1 with TRBJ2-1; no reliable D call. Germline V CDR1 and CDR2: LGHDT, YNNKEL (reference sequence). This CDR3 has 17 residues. Trimming removed 0 bases at V and 2 bases at J, with 14 bases between. CDR3 in DNA: TGTGCCAGCAGCCAAGATGGTCCCCAGGTCCCCTACAATGAGCAGTTCTTC. Translation gives CASSQDGPQVPYNEQFF.

The chain links TRBV7-6 to TRBJ1-3; no firm D call. Per the germline V gene, CDR1 is SGHVS and CDR2 is FNYEAQ. V lost 2 bases and J 4 bases, leaving 12 bases between the germline ends. This CDR3 contains 15 residues. CDR3 in amino acids: CASSLSGQGGNTIYF. The DNA of the CDR3 is TGTGCCAGCAGCTTAAGTGGCCAAGGAGGAAACACCATATATTTT.

This chain links TRBV5-1 with TRBJ2-2; 7 bases fit TRBD2. V lost 1 base and J lost 3; bases outside the gene matches: 6. The V gene's germline CDR1 is SGHRS and CDR2 YFSETQ. CDR3 size: 16 residues. The CDR3 nucleotides read TGCGCCAGCAGCTTGTTCGGGCGGGAGCACACCGGGGAGCTGTTTTTT. Residues: CASSLFGREHTGELFF.

This clonotype has a count of ten or more. This chain links TRBV3-1 with TRBJ2-1; D gene uncertain. The CDR3 runs 12 residues. CDR1 LGHDT and CDR2 YNNKEL come from the germline V gene (reference sequence). V lost 1 base and J 12 bases, leaving 10 bases between the germline ends. The CDR3 DNA reads as TGTGCCAGCAGCCAAGGAGATCTAGGGCAGTTCTTC. Translating it yields CASSQGDLGQFF.

The gene calls are TRBV24-1 and TRBJ2-3; D possibly uses TRBD1 or TRBD2 (6 bases each). The germline V gene encodes CDR1 KGHDR and CDR2 SFDVKD. Trimming cost V 3 bases and J 0 bases, with 12 bases left between them. This CDR3 comprises 16 residues. CDR3 bases: TGTGCCACCAGTGATCCCGGGGGCCCTAGCACAGATACGCAGTATTTT. Its protein is CATSDPGGPSTDTQYF.

Only a few counts were recorded for this clonotype. The chain is built from TRBV30 and TRBJ2-1; 8 nucleotides match TRBD2. V shed 5 bases and J 0 bases; nucleotides not matched to a gene: 6. Germline CDR1 and CDR2: GTSNPN and SVGIG (reference sequence). The CDR3 sequence is 15 residues long. CDR3 protein: CAWSGTRSSYNEQFF. CDR3 in DNA: TGTGCCTGGTCCGGGACTAGGAGCTCCTACAATGAGCAGTTCTTC.

This clonotype showed up just a few times. The rearrangement links TRBV6-1 to TRBJ1-4; 7 bases map to TRBD1. Trimming removed 2 bases from V and 8 bases from J; junction bases left unmatched: 8. The CDR3 has 15 residues. CDR1 and CDR2 from the germline V gene are MNHNS and SASEGT. CDR3 sequence (DNA): TGTGCCAGCAGTGAAAGTATCCAGGGGGAGGAAAAACTGTTTTTT. As protein: CASSESIQGEEKLFF.

The chain carries TRBV5-8 and TRBJ2-3; 10 nucleotides align to TRBD2. The CDR3 totals 14 residues. V trimming: 5 bases; J trimming: 5 bases; junction bases outside the gene matches: 5. Germline CDR1 and CDR2: SGHTS and YDEGEE. The CDR3 sequence is CASRLAGPLDTQYF. CDR3 DNA: TGTGCCAGCAGACTAGCGGGGCCCCTAGATACGCAGTATTTT. The complete variable domain, with remaining parts taken from reference TRBV5-8 and TRBJ2-3, reads EAGVTQSPTHLIKTRGQQATLRCSPISGHTSVYWYQQALGLGLQFLLWYDEGEERNRGNFPPRFSGRQFPNYSSELNVNALELEDSALYLCASRLAGPLDTQYFGPGTRLTVL.